This TCR beta chain originates from a study of technical replicates of blood from a few donors. V dropped 8 bases and J dropped 2; count of bases not matched to a gene: 8. CDR3 length: 15 amino acids. Germline lookup yields CDR1 SEHNR and CDR2 FQNEAQ (reference sequence). The assay was immunoSEQ multiplex PCR, and TCRdb's table has in-frame clones only and misses some. The profile shows tens of thousands of clones, about nine tenths of them singletons. This clonotype was obtained from a human donor in good health. V usage is TRBV7-9 and J usage is TRBJ2-7; 11 nucleotides align to TRBD2. The sample taken for sequencing was T cells isolated from PBMCs. Here the CDR3 DNA reads TGTGCCAGCGCAACTCTAGCGGGAGGCCCCTACGAGCAGTACTTC. The encoded protein is CASATLAGGPYEQYF.